This TCR beta chain was observed in a study of cytomegalovirus exposure and HLA in healthy donors. Study in general: Approximately 200 million T cells yielded more than 90 million unique TCR beta sequences in earlier analysis.

Germline lookup yields CDR1 SNHLY and CDR2 FYNNEI. Trimming took 3 bases from V and 15 from J; bases not matched to a gene: 5. The CDR3 has 11 residues. 60 Vbeta and 13 Jbeta primers were used in PCR. Method: immunoSEQ multiplex PCR; TCRdb's copy keeps in-frame clones and lacks some. In the table there are approximately 120,000 clones, more than 60% of which are singletons. V is TRBV2 and J is TRBJ2-3; 8 nucleotides match TRBD2. This receptor was obtained from a woman aged 55-70 years in good health and CMV-seropositive. Sequencing was carried out using PBMCs. The CDR3 here is CASSEGTRHYF. For the CDR3, the DNA is TGTGCCAGCAGTGAGGGGACTAGACATTATTTT. Variable domain in full (rest from reference TRBV2 and TRBJ2-3): EPEVTQTPSHQVTQMGQEVILRCVPISNHLYFYWYRQILGQKVEFLVSFYNNEISEKSEIFDDQFSVERPDGSNFTLKIRSTKLEDSAMYFCASSEGTRHYFGPGTRLTVL.